Included here is one T cell receptor (beta chain) sequence, with context. This sample was taken from a study of T cell responses to AZD1222 COVID-19 vaccine. Profiled with immunoSEQ multiplex PCR; TCRdb holds only in-frame clones, not every one. Found here are 80,000 to 100,000 clones, approximately 85% of them singletons; the top ten hold roughly 3.6%. Germline CDR1 and CDR2: MNHNY and SVGAGI (reference sequence). With V trimmed by 6 bases and J by 9 bases, 7 bases remained unmatched. The CDR3 length is 12 residues. The sequences come from peripheral blood, collected 28 days after the second AZD1222 dose. The clonotype was recovered from an adult who received the AZD1222 COVID-19 vaccine. The chain combines TRBV6-6 with TRBJ2-7; 8 nucleotides agree with TRBD1. For the CDR3, the DNA is TGTGCCAGCAGCCGACAGGGGACGGTGCAGTACTTC. Protein: CASSRQGTVQYF.